This T cell receptor (beta chain) stems from a study of blood T cell repertoires in COVID-19. Study-wide background: Acute-phase and convalescent COVID-19 samples originated in the United States, Italy and Spain.

Repertoires were generated with immunoSEQ multiplex PCR, while TCRdb's copy carries only in-frame clones and drops some. The sample includes around 180,000 clones, 80% to 90% of them seen just once. The germline V gene has CDR1 LNHDA and CDR2 SQIVND (reference sequence). The ends were cut back, 10 bases at V and 5 bases at J, with 10 bases in the middle. This CDR3 spans 11 amino acids. Sequencing was carried out using peripheral blood. The chain joins TRBV19 to TRBJ2-3, with unresolved D. This sequence originates from a man between 65 and 85 years old with active or convalescent COVID-19. The CDR3 region has the DNA TGTGCCACGACTGCCCGAGATACGCAGTATTTT. Protein sequence: CATTARDTQYF.